The rows below give T cell receptor beta chains drawn from one sample of a study of blood T cell repertoires in COVID-19. Profiled with immunoSEQ multiplex PCR; TCRdb holds only in-frame clones, not every one. The repertoire consists of roughly 330,000 clones, with over 70% occurring once and the leading ten covering 5% to 6%. Sample: PBMCs or T cells enriched from blood (not recorded which). The receptor source for this set is a man aged 30 to 45 who had recovered from COVID-19. The CDR3 runs from the conserved cysteine through the conserved F or W. Each record gives: J gene, CDR3 length, clone size, D gene, V gene, CDR3 protein, CDR3 DNA. A D gene is named only where the DNA matches it firmly. Size values are once, few and many counts, or a class for expanded clones, and some rows have none.

j_gene: TRBJ2-1
len: 16
abundance: .
d_gene: TRBD2
v_gene: TRBV27
CDR3aa: CASSPGLAGGYNEQFF
CDR3nt: TGTGCCAGCAGTCCGGGACTAGCGGGGGGCTACAATGAGCAGTTCTTC

j_gene: TRBJ1-6
len: 20
abundance: few
d_gene: .
v_gene: TRBV10-2
CDR3aa: CASSDVSRLTSSSYNSPLHF
CDR3nt: TGCGCCAGCAGTGACGTAAGCAGGCTAACCTCGAGCTCCTATAATTCACCCCTCCACTTT

j_gene: TRBJ1-4
len: 17
abundance: .
d_gene: .
v_gene: TRBV4-1
CDR3aa: CASSQDPGRVANEKLFF
CDR3nt: TGCGCCAGCAGCCAAGATCCCGGCAGGGTCGCTAATGAAAAACTGTTTTTT

j_gene: TRBJ2-1
len: 13
abundance: .
d_gene: TRBD1
v_gene: TRBV11-2
CDR3aa: CASSLGQGYEQFF
CDR3nt: TGTGCCAGCAGCTTGGGACAGGGTTATGAGCAGTTCTTC

j_gene: TRBJ2-7
len: 11
abundance: .
d_gene: .
v_gene: TRBV20-1
CDR3aa: CRPYGSYEQYF
CDR3nt: TGCAGGCCCTATGGCTCCTACGAGCAGTACTTC

j_gene: TRBJ1-6
len: 13
abundance: .
d_gene: .
v_gene: TRBV19
CDR3aa: CASNHRDNSPLHF
CDR3nt: TGTGCCAGTAACCACAGAGATAATTCACCCCTCCACTTT

j_gene: TRBJ2-5
len: 15
abundance: .
d_gene: TRBD2
v_gene: TRBV11-3
CDR3aa: CASSLTSGEGETQYF
CDR3nt: TGTGCCAGCAGCTTGACTAGCGGGGAAGGGGAGACCCAGTACTTC

j_gene: TRBJ1-1
len: 17
abundance: .
d_gene: .
v_gene: TRBV10-1
CDR3aa: CASSEYPPGGLNTEAFF
CDR3nt: TGCGCCAGCAGTGAGTATCCCCCGGGAGGCCTGAACACTGAAGCTTTCTTT

j_gene: TRBJ2-7
len: 14
abundance: .
d_gene: TRBD1
v_gene: TRBV7-6
CDR3aa: CASSFGDRPYEQYF
CDR3nt: TGTGCCAGCAGCTTTGGGGACAGACCTTACGAGCAGTACTTC

j_gene: TRBJ1-2
len: 13
abundance: .
d_gene: .
v_gene: TRBV12-3/TRBV12-4
CDR3aa: CASRRDNNYGYTF
CDR3nt: TGTGCCAGCAGAAGAGACAATAACTATGGCTACACCTTC

j_gene: TRBJ2-1
len: 15
abundance: once
d_gene: .
v_gene: TRBV7-2
CDR3aa: CASSLAGGLGNEQFF
CDR3nt: TGTGCCAGCAGCTTAGCGGGGGGGCTGGGGAATGAGCAGTTCTTC

j_gene: TRBJ1-1
len: 13
abundance: .
d_gene: TRBD1
v_gene: TRBV9
CDR3aa: CASSGYRGSEAFF
CDR3nt: TGTGCCAGCAGCGGGTACAGGGGATCTGAAGCTTTCTTT

j_gene: TRBJ1-2
len: 13
abundance: .
d_gene: .
v_gene: TRBV15
CDR3aa: CATSTRAGSGYTF
CDR3nt: TGTGCCACCAGCACCCGGGCGGGGAGTGGCTACACCTTC

j_gene: TRBJ2-1
len: 15
abundance: .
d_gene: .
v_gene: TRBV9
CDR3aa: CASSPGTAKGGEQFF
CDR3nt: TGTGCCAGCAGCCCCGGGACAGCTAAGGGAGGTGAGCAGTTCTTC

j_gene: TRBJ2-7
len: 12
abundance: .
d_gene: TRBD1
v_gene: TRBV2
CDR3aa: CATDRGTYEQYF
CDR3nt: TGTGCCACCGACAGGGGAACCTACGAGCAGTACTTC

j_gene: TRBJ2-7
len: 13
abundance: .
d_gene: TRBD1
v_gene: TRBV5-1
CDR3aa: CASSRGQYYEQYF
CDR3nt: TGCGCCAGCAGCCGGGGACAGTACTACGAGCAGTACTTC

j_gene: TRBJ2-5
len: 15
abundance: once
d_gene: .
v_gene: TRBV6-5
CDR3aa: CASSYSIGAKETQYF
CDR3nt: TGTGCCAGCAGTTACTCGATAGGGGCTAAAGAGACCCAGTACTTC

j_gene: TRBJ1-5
len: 14
abundance: .
d_gene: TRBD1
v_gene: TRBV19
CDR3aa: CASRGRGQIQPQHF
CDR3nt: TGTGCCAGTAGAGGCAGGGGGCAAATTCAGCCCCAGCATTTT

j_gene: TRBJ1-4
len: 16
abundance: .
d_gene: TRBD1
v_gene: TRBV7-9
CDR3aa: CASSLWTGGEDEKLFF
CDR3nt: TGTGCCAGCAGCCTTTGGACAGGGGGCGAGGATGAAAAACTGTTTTTT

j_gene: TRBJ1-2
len: 15
abundance: .
d_gene: .
v_gene: TRBV5-4
CDR3aa: CASSFTPGGLYGYTF
CDR3nt: TGTGCCAGCAGCTTCACCCCCGGGGGTCTCTATGGCTACACCTTC

j_gene: TRBJ1-2
len: 15
abundance: .
d_gene: .
v_gene: TRBV9
CDR3aa: CASSTSGGYSYGYTF
CDR3nt: .

j_gene: TRBJ2-2
len: 14
abundance: .
d_gene: TRBD1
v_gene: TRBV6-6
CDR3aa: CASRADRDAGELFF
CDR3nt: TGTGCCAGCAGGGCCGACAGGGACGCCGGGGAGCTGTTTTTT

j_gene: TRBJ2-3
len: 16
abundance: .
d_gene: TRBD2
v_gene: TRBV7-7
CDR3aa: CASSPLAGANTDTQYF
CDR3nt: TGTGCCAGCAGCCCCTTAGCGGGGGCCAACACAGATACGCAGTATTTT

j_gene: TRBJ1-2
len: 13
abundance: .
d_gene: .
v_gene: TRBV11-2
CDR3aa: CASSLTDNYGYTF
CDR3nt: TGTGCCAGCAGCTTGACAGATAACTATGGCTACACCTTC